These T cell receptor beta chains were read from a single sample in a study of molecular identifiers for immune sequencing clone quantification. MiXCR, applied by TCRdb to the PCR reads, yields one record per CDR3 protein. Of 60,000 to 80,000 distinct CDR3 sequences listed, about 18% are singletons. The specimen was naive CD8+ T cells from blood, with Jurkat cell RNA spiked in. These TCRs come from a human donor in good health. Some libraries in this study had Jurkat cell RNA spiked in. Each CDR3 is given with its conserved first and last residue. Each record gives: D gene, V gene, clone size, J gene, CDR3 protein, CDR3 DNA. D genes are given only for firm matches. Clone sizes are given selectively: once, few, many, or a class where the clone is expanded.

-	TRBV29-1	few	TRBJ2-1	CSVEDYNEQFF	TGCAGCGTTGAAGACTACAATGAGCAGTTCTTC
-	TRBV6-2/TRBV6-3	many	TRBJ1-6	CASRVDSRYNSPLHF	TGTGCCAGCCGGGTGGACAGCCGCTATAATTCACCCCTCCACTTT
-	TRBV4-3	medium-sized	TRBJ2-3	CASSQDSSTDTQYF	TGCGCCAGCAGCCAAGATTCAAGCACAGATACGCAGTATTTT
-	TRBV11-2	few	TRBJ2-5	CASSMALKETQYF	TGTGCCAGCAGCATGGCTCTGAAAGAGACCCAGTACTTC
TRBD2	TRBV7-9	many	TRBJ2-1	CASSLSSGSYNEQFF	TGTGCCAGCAGCTTGTCTAGCGGATCCTACAATGAGCAGTTCTTC
-	TRBV28	many	TRBJ2-7	CASSPHRREREQYF	TGTGCCAGCAGTCCTCACCGACGGGAGAGGGAGCAGTACTTC
TRBD2	TRBV7-9	few	TRBJ2-3	CASSSSIAGGPSTDTQYF	TGTGCCAGCAGCTCGTCGATAGCGGGAGGGCCGAGCACAGATACGCAGTATTTT
-	TRBV19	-	TRBJ2-2	CASSIGGRRERDTGELFF	TGTGCCAGTAGTATAGGGGGCCGACGGGAGCGGGACACCGGGGAGCTGTTTTTT
-	TRBV29-1	many	TRBJ2-2	CSVVRSNTGELFF	TGCAGCGTTGTCCGTTCGAACACCGGGGAGCTGTTTTTT
-	TRBV4-1	many	TRBJ1-1	CASSQDGSNTEAFF	TGCGCCAGCAGCCAAGATGGCAGTAACACTGAAGCTTTCTTT
-	TRBV29-1	-	TRBJ1-2	CSVERTLRDGYTF	TGCAGCGTTGAACGAACACTTCGGGATGGCTACACCTTC
-	TRBV20-1	many	TRBJ2-2	CSAREANTGELFF	TGCAGTGCTAGAGAGGCGAACACCGGGGAGCTGTTTTTT
TRBD1	TRBV4-1	many	TRBJ2-7	CASSLRGQGPSYEQYF	TGCGCCAGCAGCCTTCGGGGACAGGGGCCTTCCTACGAGCAGTACTTC
TRBD2	TRBV4-2	many	TRBJ2-7	CASSQHVRLRLAGVDGYEQYF	TGTGCCAGCAGCCAGCACGTTCGCCTTCGGCTAGCGGGAGTAGACGGGTACGAGCAGTACTTC